The 2 T cell receptor beta chains presented below share a single source sample, sequenced in a study of neurological immune-mediated disorders. Documented time point: longitudinal time-point 2. TCRdb reprocessed the 5' RACE reads via MiXCR and lists one record per CDR3 protein. Counted here are 55,000 to 65,000 distinct CDR3 sequences, 9.7% occurring once; the ten biggest clones make up around 12%. Input material: PBMCs. The receptors were sampled from a man aged 30 to 45 in good health.

This clonotype showed up many times. The chain uses TRBV5-1 and TRBJ2-2, with unresolved D. Germline values: CDR1 SGHRS, CDR2 YFSETQ. Trimming removed 7 bases from V and 4 bases from J, with 20 bases in between. This CDR3 has 16 residues. In nucleotides, the CDR3 is TGCGCCAGCTCTTATGAAGGGCCCCTTGTCACCGGGGAGCTGTTTTTT. Translated, it gives CASSYEGPLVTGELFF. Drawing the rest from reference TRBV5-1 and TRBJ2-2, the complete variable domain is KAGVTQTPRYLIKTRGQQVTLSCSPISGHRSVSWYQQTPGQGLQFLFEYFSETQRNKGNFPGRFSGRQFSNSRSEMNVSTLELGDSALYLCASSYEGPLVTGELFFGEGSRLTVL.

This clonotype has ten or more counts. The genes are TRBV7-3 and TRBJ2-7, with 10 bases identical to TRBD1. Germline V gene sequence: CDR1 SGHTA, CDR2 FQGTGA. V was clipped by 5 bases and J by 0 bases; unmatched bases: 13. CDR3 length: 18 amino acids. DNA of the CDR3: TGTGCCAGCAGCCCCCCTGGCCCGGGACAGGGGAGCTCCTACGAGCAGTACTTC. It codes for CASSPPGPGQGSSYEQYF.